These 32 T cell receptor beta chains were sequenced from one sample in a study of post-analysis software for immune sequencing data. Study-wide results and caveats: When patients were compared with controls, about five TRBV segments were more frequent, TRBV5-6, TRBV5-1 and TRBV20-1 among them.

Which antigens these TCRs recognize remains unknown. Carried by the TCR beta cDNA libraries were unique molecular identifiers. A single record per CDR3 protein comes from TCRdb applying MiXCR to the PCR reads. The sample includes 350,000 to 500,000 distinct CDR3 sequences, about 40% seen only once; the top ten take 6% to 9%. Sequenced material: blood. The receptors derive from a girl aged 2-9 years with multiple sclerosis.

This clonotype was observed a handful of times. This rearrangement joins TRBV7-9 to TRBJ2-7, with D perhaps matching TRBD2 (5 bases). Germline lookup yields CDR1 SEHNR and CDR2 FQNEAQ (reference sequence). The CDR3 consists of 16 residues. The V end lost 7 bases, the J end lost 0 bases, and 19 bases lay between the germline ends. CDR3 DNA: TGTGCCAGCACCCTAGGAGGCGAAAGCAGCTCCTACGAGCAGTACTTC. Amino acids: CASTLGGESSSYEQYF.

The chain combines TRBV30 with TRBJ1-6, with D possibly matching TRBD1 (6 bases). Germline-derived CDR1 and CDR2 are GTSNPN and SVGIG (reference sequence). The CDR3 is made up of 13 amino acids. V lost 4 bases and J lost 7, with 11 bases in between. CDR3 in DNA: TGTGCCTGGAAGGCAGGGGAGAATTCACCCCTCCACTTT. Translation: CAWKAGENSPLHF.

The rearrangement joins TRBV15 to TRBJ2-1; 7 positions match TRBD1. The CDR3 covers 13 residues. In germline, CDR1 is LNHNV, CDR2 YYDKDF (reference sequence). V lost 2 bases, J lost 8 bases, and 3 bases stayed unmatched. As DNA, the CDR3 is TGTGCCACCAGCAGAATACAGGGGTATGAGCAGTTCTTC. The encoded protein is CATSRIQGYEQFF.

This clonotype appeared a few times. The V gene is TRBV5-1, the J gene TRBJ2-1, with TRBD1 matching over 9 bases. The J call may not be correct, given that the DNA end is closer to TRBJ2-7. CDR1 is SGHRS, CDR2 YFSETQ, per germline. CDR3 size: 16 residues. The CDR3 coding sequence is TGCGCCAGCAGCTTGAGGACAGGGGATGGGGGATACGAGCAGTACTTC. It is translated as CASSLRTGDGGYEQYF.

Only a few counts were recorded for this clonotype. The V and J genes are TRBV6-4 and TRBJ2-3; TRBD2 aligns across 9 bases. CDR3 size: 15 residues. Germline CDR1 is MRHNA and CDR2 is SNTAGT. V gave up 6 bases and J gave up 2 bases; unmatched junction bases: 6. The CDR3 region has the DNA TGTGCCAGCAGCCCGACTAGCGGAGACACAGATACGCAGTATTTT. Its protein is CASSPTSGDTDTQYF.

CDR3 amino acids: CASSAPGDRTYEQYF. CDR3 sequence (DNA): TGTGCCAGCAGTGCCCCCGGGGACAGGACCTACGAGCAGTACTTC. The V call is TRBV28, the J call TRBJ2-7; 8 bases align to TRBD1. Germline CDR1 MDHEN, CDR2 SYDVKM. CDR3 length: 15 residues. V trimming: 5 bases; J trimming: 2 bases; junction bases outside the gene matches: 8. Filled out from reference TRBV28 and TRBJ2-7, the complete variable domain reads DVKVTQSSRYLVKRTGEKVFLECVQDMDHENMFWYRQDPGLGLRLIYFSYDVKMKEKGDIPEGYSVSREKKERFSLILESASTNQTSMYLCASSAPGDRTYEQYFGPGTRLTVT.

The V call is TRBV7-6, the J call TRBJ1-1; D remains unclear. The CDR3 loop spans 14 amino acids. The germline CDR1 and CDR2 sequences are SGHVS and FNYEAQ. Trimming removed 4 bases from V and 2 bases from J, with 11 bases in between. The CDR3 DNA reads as TGTGCCAGCAGCTCCCGGACGGATAACACTGAAGCTTTCTTT. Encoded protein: CASSSRTDNTEAFF.

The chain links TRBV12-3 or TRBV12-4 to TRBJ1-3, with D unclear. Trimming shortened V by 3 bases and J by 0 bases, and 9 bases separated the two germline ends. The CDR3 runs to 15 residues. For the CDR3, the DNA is TGTGCCAGCAGTTTCGACGGGAGCTCTGGAAACACCATATATTTT. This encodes CASSFDGSSGNTIYF.

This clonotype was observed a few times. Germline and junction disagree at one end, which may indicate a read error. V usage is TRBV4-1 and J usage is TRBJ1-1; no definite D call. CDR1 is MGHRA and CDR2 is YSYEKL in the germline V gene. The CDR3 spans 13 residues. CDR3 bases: TGCGCCAGCGGCCAAGATCGTGGAGATGAAGCTTTCTTT. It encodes CASGQDRGDEAFF.

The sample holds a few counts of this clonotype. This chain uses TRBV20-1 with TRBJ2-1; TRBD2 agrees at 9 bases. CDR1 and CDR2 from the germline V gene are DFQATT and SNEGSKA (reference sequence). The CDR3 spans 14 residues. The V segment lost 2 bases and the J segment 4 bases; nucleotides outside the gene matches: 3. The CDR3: CSARSGLAYNEQFF. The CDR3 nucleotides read TGCAGTGCTAGATCTGGACTAGCGTACAATGAGCAGTTCTTC.

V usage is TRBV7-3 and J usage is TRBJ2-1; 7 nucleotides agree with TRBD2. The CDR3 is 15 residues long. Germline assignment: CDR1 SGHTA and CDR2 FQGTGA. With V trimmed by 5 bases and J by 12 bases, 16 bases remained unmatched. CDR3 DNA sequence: TGTGCCAGCAGCCCCAATTGGTCGCGGGAGAGGGGGCAGTTCTTC. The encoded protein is CASSPNWSRERGQFF.

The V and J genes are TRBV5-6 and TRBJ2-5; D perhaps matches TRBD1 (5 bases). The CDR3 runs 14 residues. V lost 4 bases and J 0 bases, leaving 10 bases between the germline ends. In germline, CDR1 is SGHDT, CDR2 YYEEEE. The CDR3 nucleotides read TGTGCCAGCAGCCCTCCAGGGAACCAAGAGACCCAGTACTTC. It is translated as CASSPPGNQETQYF.

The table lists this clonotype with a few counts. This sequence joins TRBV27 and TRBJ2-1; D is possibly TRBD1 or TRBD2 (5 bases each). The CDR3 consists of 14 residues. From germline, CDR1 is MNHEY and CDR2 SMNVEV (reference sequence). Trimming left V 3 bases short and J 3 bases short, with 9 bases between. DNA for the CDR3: TGTGCCAGCAGTTTGGGGACGGTCTACAATGAGCAGTTCTTC. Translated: CASSLGTVYNEQFF.

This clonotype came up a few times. The CDR3 region is CASSSGLVTEAFF. CDR3 nucleotide sequence: TGTGCCAGCAGCTCCGGTTTGGTCACTGAAGCTTTCTTT. The V call is TRBV7-6, the J call TRBJ1-1; D gene ambiguous. Germline V gene sequence: CDR1 SGHVS, CDR2 FNYEAQ. This CDR3 is 13 amino acids long. The V and J ends lost 4 bases and 4 bases respectively, with 10 bases between them.

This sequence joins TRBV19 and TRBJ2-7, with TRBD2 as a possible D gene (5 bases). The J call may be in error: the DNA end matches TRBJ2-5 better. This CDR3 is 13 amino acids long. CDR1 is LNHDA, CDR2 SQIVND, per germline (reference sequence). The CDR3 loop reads CASSRLNLETQYF. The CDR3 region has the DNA TGTGCCAGTAGCCGACTAAATCTTGAGACCCAGTACTTC.

The CDR3 spells CASSTGDGQFF. CDR3 coding DNA: TGTGCCAGCAGCACCGGGGATGGGCAGTTCTTC. V gene TRBV12-3 or TRBV12-4 combines with J gene TRBJ2-1; possibly TRBD2 for D (5 bases). The V end was cut by 6 bases, the J end by 12 bases, with 12 bases between. The length of the CDR3 is 11 residues.

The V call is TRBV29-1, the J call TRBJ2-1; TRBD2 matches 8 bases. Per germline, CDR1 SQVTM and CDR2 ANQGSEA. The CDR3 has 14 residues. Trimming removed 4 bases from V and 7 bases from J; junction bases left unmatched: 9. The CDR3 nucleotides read TGCAGCGTTGGGGTTGCGGGGGGAGGTAATGAGCAGTTCTTC. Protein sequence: CSVGVAGGGNEQFF.

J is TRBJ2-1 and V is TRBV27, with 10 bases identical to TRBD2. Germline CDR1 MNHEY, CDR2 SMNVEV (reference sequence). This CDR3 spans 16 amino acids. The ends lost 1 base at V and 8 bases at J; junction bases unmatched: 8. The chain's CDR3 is CASSLWASGGSDEQFF. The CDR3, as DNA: TGTGCCAGCAGTTTATGGGCTAGCGGGGGATCTGATGAGCAGTTCTTC.

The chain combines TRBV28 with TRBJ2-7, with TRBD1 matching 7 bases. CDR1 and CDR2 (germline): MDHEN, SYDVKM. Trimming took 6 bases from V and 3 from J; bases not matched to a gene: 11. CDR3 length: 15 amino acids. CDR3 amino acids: CASSLARGGHYEQYF. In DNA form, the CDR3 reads TGTGCCAGCAGCCTCGCACGAGGGGGCCACTACGAGCAGTACTTC.

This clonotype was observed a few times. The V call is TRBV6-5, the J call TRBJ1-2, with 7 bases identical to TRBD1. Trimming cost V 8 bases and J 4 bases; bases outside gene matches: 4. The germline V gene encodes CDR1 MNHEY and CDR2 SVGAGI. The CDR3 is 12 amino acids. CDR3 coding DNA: TGTGCCAGCGGGACAGCCTTCTATGGCTACACCTTC. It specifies CASGTAFYGYTF.

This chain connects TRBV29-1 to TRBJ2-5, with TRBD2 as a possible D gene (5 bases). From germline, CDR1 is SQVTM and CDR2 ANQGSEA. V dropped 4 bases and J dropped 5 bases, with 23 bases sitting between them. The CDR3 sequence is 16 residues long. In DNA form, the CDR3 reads TGCAGCGTTGGGGAGTTTGTAAGGACCCCGAGGGAGACCCAGTACTTC. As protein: CSVGEFVRTPRETQYF.

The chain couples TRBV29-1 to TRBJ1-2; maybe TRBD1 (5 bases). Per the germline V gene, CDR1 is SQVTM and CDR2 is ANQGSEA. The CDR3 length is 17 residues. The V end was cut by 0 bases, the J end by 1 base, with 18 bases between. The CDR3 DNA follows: TGCAGCGTTGAAGATCCACGGGGGGGAAAGATTAACTATGGCTACACCTTC. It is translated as CSVEDPRGGKINYGYTF. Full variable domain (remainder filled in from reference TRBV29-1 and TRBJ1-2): SAVISQKPSRDICQRGTSLTIQCQVDSQVTMMFWYRQQPGQSLTLIATANQGSEATYESGFVIDKFPISRPNLTFSTLTVSNMSPEDSSIYLCSVEDPRGGKINYGYTFGSGTRLTVV.

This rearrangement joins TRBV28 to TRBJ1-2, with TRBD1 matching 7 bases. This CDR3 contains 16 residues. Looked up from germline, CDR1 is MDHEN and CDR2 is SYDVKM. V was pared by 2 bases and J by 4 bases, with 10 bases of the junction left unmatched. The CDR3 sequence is CASSLGGTQGRYGYTF. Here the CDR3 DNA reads TGTGCCAGCAGTTTAGGTGGAACACAGGGGCGCTATGGCTACACCTTC.

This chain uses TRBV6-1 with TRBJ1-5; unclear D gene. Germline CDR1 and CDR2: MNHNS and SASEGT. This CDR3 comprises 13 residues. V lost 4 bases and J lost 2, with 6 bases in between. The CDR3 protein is CASSGLGNQPQHF. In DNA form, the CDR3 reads TGTGCCAGCAGTGGTCTGGGCAATCAGCCCCAGCATTTT.

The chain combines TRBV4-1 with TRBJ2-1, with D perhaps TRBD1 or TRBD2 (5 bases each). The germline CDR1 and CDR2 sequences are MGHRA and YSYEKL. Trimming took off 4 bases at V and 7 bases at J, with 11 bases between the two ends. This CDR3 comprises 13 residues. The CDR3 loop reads CASSPGWGNEQFF. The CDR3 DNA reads TGCGCCAGCAGCCCCGGATGGGGGAATGAGCAGTTCTTC.

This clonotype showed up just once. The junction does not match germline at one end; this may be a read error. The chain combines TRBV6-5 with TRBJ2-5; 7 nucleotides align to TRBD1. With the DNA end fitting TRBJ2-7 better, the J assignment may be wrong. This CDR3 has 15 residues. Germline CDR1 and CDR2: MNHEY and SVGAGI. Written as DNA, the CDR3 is TGTGGCAGCAGGGACAGCAGATCCTCCCCCTACGAGCAGTACTTC. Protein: CGSRDSRSSPYEQYF.

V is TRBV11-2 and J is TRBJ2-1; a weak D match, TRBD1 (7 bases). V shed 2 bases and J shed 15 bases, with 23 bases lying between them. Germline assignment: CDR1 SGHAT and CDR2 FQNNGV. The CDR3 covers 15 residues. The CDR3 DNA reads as TGTGCCAGCAGCTTACCGGAGGGGGCCAGCCCCTCGGGGTTCTTC. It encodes CASSLPEGASPSGFF.

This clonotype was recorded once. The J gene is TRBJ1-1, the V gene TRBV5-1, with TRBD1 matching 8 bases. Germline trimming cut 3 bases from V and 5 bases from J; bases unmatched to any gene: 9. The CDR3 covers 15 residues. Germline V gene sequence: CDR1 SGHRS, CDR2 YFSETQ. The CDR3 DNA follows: TGCGCCAGCAGCTGGGTTCAGGGGGCTGGTACTGAAGCTTTCTTT. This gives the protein CASSWVQGAGTEAFF.

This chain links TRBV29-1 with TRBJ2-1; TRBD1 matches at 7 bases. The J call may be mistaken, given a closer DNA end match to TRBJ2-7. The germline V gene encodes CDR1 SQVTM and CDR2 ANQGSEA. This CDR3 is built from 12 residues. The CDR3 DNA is TGCAGCGTTGAAAGACAGGGTAACGAGCAGTACTTC. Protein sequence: CSVERQGNEQYF.

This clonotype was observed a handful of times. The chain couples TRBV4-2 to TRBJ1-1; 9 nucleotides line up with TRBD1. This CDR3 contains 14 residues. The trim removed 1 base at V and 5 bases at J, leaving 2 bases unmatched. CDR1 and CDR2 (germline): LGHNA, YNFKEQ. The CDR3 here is CASSQGDRETEAFF. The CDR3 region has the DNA TGTGCCAGCAGCCAAGGGGACAGGGAAACTGAAGCTTTCTTT.

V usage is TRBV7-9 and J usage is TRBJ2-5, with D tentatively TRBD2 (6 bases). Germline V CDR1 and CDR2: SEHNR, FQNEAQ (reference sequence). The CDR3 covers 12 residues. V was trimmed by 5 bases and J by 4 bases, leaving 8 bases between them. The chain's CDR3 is CASSRRGETQYF. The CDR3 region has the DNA TGTGCCAGCAGCCGGCGGGGAGAGACCCAGTACTTC.

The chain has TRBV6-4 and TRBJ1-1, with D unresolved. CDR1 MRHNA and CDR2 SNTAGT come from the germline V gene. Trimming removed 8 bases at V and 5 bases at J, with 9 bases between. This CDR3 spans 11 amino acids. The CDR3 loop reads CASGGLTEAFF. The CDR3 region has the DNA TGTGCCAGCGGTGGATTGACTGAAGCTTTCTTT.